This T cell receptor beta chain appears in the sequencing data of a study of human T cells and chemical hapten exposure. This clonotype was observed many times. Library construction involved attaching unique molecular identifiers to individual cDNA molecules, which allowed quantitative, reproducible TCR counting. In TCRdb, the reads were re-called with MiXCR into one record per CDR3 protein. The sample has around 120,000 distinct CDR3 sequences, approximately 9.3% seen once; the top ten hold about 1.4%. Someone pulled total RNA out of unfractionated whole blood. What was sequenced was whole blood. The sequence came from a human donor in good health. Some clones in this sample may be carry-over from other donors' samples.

The CDR3 DNA is TGTGCCATCACTATGGGACAGGGAGACACTGAAGCTTTCTTT. It yields the protein CAITMGQGDTEAFF. This chain connects TRBV10-3 to TRBJ1-1, with 9 bases lining up with TRBD1. Unmatched junction bases numbered 6, after V lost 7 bases and J lost 3 bases. The CDR3 runs 14 residues. The germline gives CDR1 ENHRY, CDR2 SYGVKD.